Sequencing of this T cell receptor beta chain was carried out in a study of blood T cell repertoires in COVID-19. Study-wide background: Researchers got acute and convalescent COVID-19 samples from the United States, Italy and Spain. The cDNA or gDNA used as material had been derived from T cells, B-cell-depleted T cells, or PBMCs.

CDR3 length: 11 amino acids. CDR1 and CDR2 from the germline V gene are SNHLY and FYNNEI. Between the trimmed V and J ends, which lost 4 bases and 6 bases, there was a span of 3 bases. Original processing methods: Amplification of reference gene primers was used by the study to estimate nucleated cell counts. Method: immunoSEQ multiplex PCR; TCRdb's copy keeps in-frame clones and lacks some. The V and J calls and the clone size are those of that table, but D and trimming were determined from the DNA. The repertoire holds under 400,000 clones, with around 87% as singletons. While infection was still active, Seattle patients were enrolled and then followed longitudinally.

The chain employs TRBV2 and TRBJ2-2, with no clear D. The source material was peripheral blood. This TCR was sampled from a woman in her twenties or thirties with COVID-19, enrolled during active disease. The CDR3 region has the DNA TGTGCCAGCAGTGCCGCCGGGGAGCTGTTTTTT. Protein sequence: CASSAAGELFF.